Shown below are 21 T cell receptor beta chains from a single sample sequenced in a study of shared clonotypes between healthy human individuals. TCRdb's copy holds only in-frame clones and misses some; the assay was immunoSEQ multiplex PCR. The sample lists under 2.5 million clones, less than 95% occurring once. Sequencing was done on a sample of naive CD4+ T cells from PBMCs. Subset described: CD45RA+ positively selected. The receptors were sampled from a man aged 18 to 29 in good health. Some clones in this sample may be carry-over from other donors' samples.

In nucleotides, the CDR3 is TGTGCCACCAGCAGAGATTCCAACACAGATACGCAGTATTTT. It encodes CATSRDSNTDTQYF. V usage is TRBV15 and J usage is TRBJ2-3; no clear D gene. The CDR3 has 14 residues. V lost 0 bases and J 2 bases, leaving 6 bases between the germline ends. Germline assignment: CDR1 LNHNV and CDR2 YYDKDF (reference sequence).

This clone came up once. The chain uses TRBV11-2 and TRBJ2-6; 9 nucleotides agree with TRBD1. This CDR3 is built from 16 residues. CDR1 is SGHAT, CDR2 FQNNGV, per germline. Trimming cost V 5 bases and J 2 bases; bases outside gene matches: 4. The chain's CDR3 is CASSPRDRAGANVLTF. The CDR3 DNA reads as TGTGCCAGCAGCCCGCGGGACAGGGCTGGGGCCAACGTCCTGACTTTC.

The chain recombines TRBV5-1 with TRBJ1-2; TRBD1 is a possible D gene (5 bases). Germline CDR1 reads SGHRS; CDR2 reads YFSETQ. V was shortened by 5 bases and J by 8 bases, with 19 bases between the two germline ends. CDR3 length: 14 residues. CDR3 DNA sequence: TGCGCCAGCAGTACCTGGCGGGGGATGGGCGGCTACACCTTC. It codes for CASSTWRGMGGYTF. The complete variable domain, with remaining parts taken from reference TRBV5-1 and TRBJ1-2, reads KAGVTQTPRYLIKTRGQQVTLSCSPISGHRSVSWYQQTPGQGLQFLFEYFSETQRNKGNFPGRFSGRQFSNSRSEMNVSTLELGDSALYLCASSTWRGMGGYTFGSGTRLTVV.

The chain is built from TRBV18 and TRBJ1-1; TRBD1 aligns across 8 bases. The CDR3 is 14 residues long. V was pared by 5 bases and J by 2 bases, with 4 bases of the junction left unmatched. The germline V gene encodes CDR1 KGHSH and CDR2 LQKENI. This CDR3 is CASSTDRANTEAFF. The CDR3, as DNA: TGTGCCAGCTCAACGGACAGGGCTAACACTGAAGCTTTCTTT.

The rearrangement uses TRBV5-1 and TRBJ1-4; D gene uncertain. Per germline, CDR1 SGHRS and CDR2 YFSETQ. V shed 0 bases and J shed 6 bases, with 9 bases lying between them. This CDR3 region has 14 residues. CDR3 region: CASSLAQVDEKLFF. In DNA form, the CDR3 reads TGCGCCAGCAGCTTGGCGCAGGTTGATGAAAAACTGTTTTTT. Full variable domain (outside the CDR3, taken from reference TRBV5-1 and TRBJ1-4): KAGVTQTPRYLIKTRGQQVTLSCSPISGHRSVSWYQQTPGQGLQFLFEYFSETQRNKGNFPGRFSGRQFSNSRSEMNVSTLELGDSALYLCASSLAQVDEKLFFGSGTQLSVL.

CDR3 amino acids: CASSLAFSEQFF. In nucleotides, the CDR3 is TGCGCCAGCAGCTTGGCCTTCAGTGAGCAGTTCTTC. The chain links TRBV5-1 to TRBJ2-1, with no clear D. The CDR3 sequence is 12 residues long. The germline gives CDR1 SGHRS, CDR2 YFSETQ. V lost 0 bases, J lost 9 bases, and 7 bases lay in between.

V is TRBV14 and J is TRBJ1-1, with unresolved D. Trimming stripped 4 bases from V and 3 bases from J, with 12 bases between. The CDR3 is 14 residues long. CDR1 is SGHDN and CDR2 is FVKESK in the germline V gene. CDR3 protein: CASSPTNIYTEAFF. CDR3 DNA: TGTGCCAGCAGCCCCACAAATATCTACACTGAAGCTTTCTTT.

CDR3 DNA: TGCAGCGGGATGGGACAGAACCTCGGTGAAGCTTTCTTT. It specifies CSGMGQNLGEAFF. The gene calls are TRBV29-1 and TRBJ1-1; 7 bases fit TRBD1. The CDR3 length is 13 residues. From germline, CDR1 is SQVTM and CDR2 ANQGSEA. Trimming cost V 7 bases and J 7 bases; bases outside gene matches: 12.

The genes are TRBV5-1 and TRBJ2-5; D could derive from TRBD1 or TRBD2 (5 bases each). Germline V lookup: CDR1 SGHRS, CDR2 YFSETQ. Trimming cost V 4 bases and J 4 bases, with 14 bases left between them. CDR3 length: 14 amino acids. The CDR3 loop is CASSPTGAGETQYF. The CDR3 coding sequence is TGCGCCAGCAGCCCGACCGGGGCCGGAGAGACCCAGTACTTC.

The genes are TRBV5-8 and TRBJ2-7, with 13 bases matching TRBD2. Germline V gene lookup returns CDR1 SGHTS and CDR2 YDEGEE. The V and J ends lost 0 bases and 3 bases, in that order; junction bases with no gene match: 0. CDR3 length: 15 residues. The CDR3 DNA is TGTGCCAGCAGCTTGGGACTAGCGGGAGGCTACGAGCAGTACTTC. It encodes CASSLGLAGGYEQYF.

The rearrangement joins TRBV6-1 to TRBJ2-1, with TRBD2 as a possible D gene (6 bases). From germline, CDR1 is MNHNS and CDR2 SASEGT. V was shortened by 10 bases and J by 9 bases, with 19 bases between the two germline ends. CDR3 length equals 13 residues. The CDR3 region is CATSLLQGGEQFF. The CDR3 nucleotides read TGTGCCACCAGCTTGTTGCAGGGAGGTGAGCAGTTCTTC.

The V and J genes are TRBV5-6 and TRBJ1-4; TRBD1 matches at 11 bases. Looked up from germline, CDR1 is SGHDT and CDR2 is YYEEEE. V lost 4 bases to trimming and J lost 3 bases; unmatched junction nucleotides: 8. The CDR3 has 17 amino acids. The chain's CDR3 is CASSTRTGGSANEKLFF. The CDR3 coding sequence is TGTGCCAGCAGCACCCGGACAGGGGGCTCCGCTAATGAAAAACTGTTTTTT.

The chain joins TRBV27 to TRBJ1-2, with 10 bases matching TRBD1. The CDR3 totals 15 residues. V shed 5 bases and J 2 bases; nucleotides not matched to a gene: 5. Germline V gene data show CDR1 as MNHEY and CDR2 as SMNVEV (reference sequence). CDR3 coding DNA: TGTGCCAGCAGTCGCCGGGACAGGGGCAACTATGGCTACACCTTC. This gives the protein CASSRRDRGNYGYTF.

As for this clone: Within the sample, other DNA sequences also encode this same CDR3. The chain employs TRBV11-2 and TRBJ2-3, with D uncertain. There are 14 residues in the CDR3. The V gene's germline CDR1 is SGHAT and CDR2 FQNNGV. Trimming left V 5 bases short and J 0 bases short, with 9 bases between. The CDR3 DNA follows: TGTGCCAGCAGCCTGGGCGCCAGCACAGATACGCAGTATTTT. Protein: CASSLGASTDTQYF.

This chain connects TRBV4-1 to TRBJ1-2, with a tentative D call TRBD1 (5 bases). V lost 2 bases and J lost 2, with 21 bases in between. Germline V gives CDR1 MGHRA, CDR2 YSYEKL. The CDR3 loop spans 18 amino acids. As DNA, the CDR3 is TGCGCCAGCAGCCAAAGAAGATGGGAGGGTGGGGCAAACTATGGCTACACCTTC. The encoded protein is CASSQRRWEGGANYGYTF.

The chain couples TRBV29-1 to TRBJ2-3, with D tentatively TRBD1 (6 bases). The germline V gene has CDR1 SQVTM and CDR2 ANQGSEA. The V gene lost 6 bases and the J gene lost 6 bases, with 13 bases spanning the gap. CDR3 length equals 12 residues. The CDR3 DNA reads as TGCAGCGTAGACACAGGGATCGATACGCAGTATTTT. Translation: CSVDTGIDTQYF.

This chain joins TRBV7-3 and TRBJ1-2; D possibly corresponds to TRBD1 (5 bases). The ends were cut back, 5 bases at V and 8 bases at J, with 21 bases in the middle. Germline loops: CDR1 SGHTA, CDR2 FQGTGA. The CDR3 sequence is 15 residues long. CDR3 amino acids: CASSGQGVTARGYTF. The CDR3 DNA is TGTGCCAGCAGCGGCCAAGGGGTTACAGCTCGAGGCTACACCTTC.

The chain carries TRBV18 and TRBJ1-2, with 10 bases that match TRBD1. V lost 2 bases to trimming and J lost 4 bases; unmatched junction nucleotides: 4. The CDR3 is 15 residues long. Germline V lookup: CDR1 KGHSH, CDR2 LQKENI. In DNA, the CDR3 is TGTGCCAGCTCACCAGGGACAGGGGATTTCTATGGCTACACCTTC. This translates into CASSPGTGDFYGYTF.

In regard to this clone: This CDR3 is also generated by other DNA sequences in the sample. The gene calls are TRBV2 and TRBJ2-3; D not resolved. Germline lookup yields CDR1 SNHLY and CDR2 FYNNEI. Trimming cost V 0 bases and J 3 bases, with 7 bases left between them. CDR3 length: 14 amino acids. CDR3 coding DNA: TGTGCCAGCAGTGAAGCGCTTCCGACAGATACGCAGTATTTT. Its translation: CASSEALPTDTQYF.

V usage is TRBV28 and J usage is TRBJ1-5, with TRBD1 matching over 7 bases. CDR3 length: 13 amino acids. The trim removed 4 bases at V and 5 bases at J, leaving 2 bases unmatched. Germline CDR1 and CDR2: MDHEN and SYDVKM. Here the CDR3 reads CASSSGQDQPQHF. Here the CDR3 DNA reads TGTGCCAGCAGTTCAGGACAGGATCAGCCCCAGCATTTT.

This clone was observed a single time. The chain joins TRBV7-3 to TRBJ2-5, with no clear D. The V end was cut by 0 bases, the J end by 4 bases, with 12 bases between. Germline CDR1 SGHTA, CDR2 FQGTGA. CDR3 size: 15 residues. The CDR3 nucleotides read TGTGCCAGCAGCTTAACTGGCAGGTCGGGAGAGACCCAGTACTTC. Translated: CASSLTGRSGETQYF.